A single T cell receptor beta chain is shown here with its context. Its specificity is unknown. This sample stems from a study of OX40 agonist ivuxolimab in advanced cancers. Study observations and caveats: The investigators did not determine what antigen specificity the expanded peripheral T cells had. The CD4+ and CD8+ T cells in the blood had expanded clonally by week 6 at 0.1 to 3.0 mg/kg.

The CDR3 is made up of 16 amino acids. In germline, CDR1 is MNHEY, CDR2 SMNVEV (reference sequence). Germline trimming cut 3 bases from V and 2 bases from J; bases unmatched to any gene: 7. Produced via immunoSEQ multiplex PCR; TCRdb's table is partial and in-frame only. The sample yields roughly 120,000 clones, over 75% seen once. Cycle 7 day 1, cycle 4 day 1, and baseline were the timepoints at which blood was sampled. The chain combines TRBV27 with TRBJ2-1, with TRBD2 matching over 7 bases. The sequenced sample was CD4+ or CD8+ T cells sorted from blood, obtained in a trial of the OX40 agonist ivuxolimab. The receptor's source is an adult with an advanced solid tumor such as melanoma, head and neck, liver or kidney cancer. This CDR3 reads CASSFYGAGTYNEQFF. The CDR3 nucleotides are TGTGCCAGCAGTTTCTATGGAGCGGGGACCTACAATGAGCAGTTCTTC.